These 25 T cell receptor beta chains were sequenced from one sample in a study of cytomegalovirus exposure and HLA in healthy donors. The primer mix had 60 Vbeta and 13 Jbeta primers. Sequencing used immunoSEQ multiplex PCR; TCRdb keeps in-frame clones, though not all of them. The sample has roughly 150,000 clones, over 75% seen once. Sequencing was carried out using PBMCs. The receptors derive from a female donor in good health and CMV-seronegative.

The V gene is TRBV28, the J gene TRBJ1-5, with D perhaps matching TRBD1 (5 bases). The CDR3 runs 17 residues. Germline V gene lookup returns CDR1 MDHEN and CDR2 SYDVKM. V lost 5 bases and J 0 bases, leaving 17 bases between the germline ends. The CDR3 loop is CASSLQARLYSNQPQHF. The CDR3 bases are TGTGCCAGCAGTCTACAGGCTCGCCTATATAGCAATCAGCCCCAGCATTTT. Looking up the rest from reference TRBV28 and TRBJ1-5 gives the full variable domain: DVKVTQSSRYLVKRTGEKVFLECVQDMDHENMFWYRQDPGLGLRLIYFSYDVKMKEKGDIPEGYSVSREKKERFSLILESASTNQTSMYLCASSLQARLYSNQPQHFGDGTRLSIL.

The rearrangement joins TRBV10-3 to TRBJ2-7, with TRBD2 identical over 14 bases. J was trimmed by 6 bases and V by 8 bases; bases with no gene match: 9. This CDR3 comprises 15 residues. CDR1 and CDR2 (germline): ENHRY, SYGVKD. For the CDR3, the DNA is TGTGCCATCGAGGAGCCCGGGACTAGCGGGGGCGAGCAGTACTTC. It yields the protein CAIEEPGTSGGEQYF.

The gene calls are TRBV27 and TRBJ2-1, with 7 positions matching TRBD1. Germline lookup yields CDR1 MNHEY and CDR2 SMNVEV (reference sequence). The CDR3 runs 14 residues. The V and J ends lost 3 bases and 5 bases, in that order; junction bases with no gene match: 4. CDR3 bases: TGTGCCAGCAGTTTGGGGCAGGGGGACAATGAGCAGTTCTTC. Protein: CASSLGQGDNEQFF.

The CDR3 nucleotides are TGTGCCAGAAGCTCCCCACCCTGGACAGGGGGCACTGAAGCTTTCTTT. This gives the protein CARSSPPWTGGTEAFF. V gene TRBV5-3 combines with J gene TRBJ1-1; 10 bases fit TRBD1. TRBV5-3 is noted as an ORF with a role that remains uncertain. The CDR3 has 16 amino acids. The V segment lost 3 bases and the J segment 4 bases; nucleotides outside the gene matches: 9.

The rearrangement links TRBV6-6 to TRBJ2-7; TRBD2 might be the D (5 bases). Trimming stripped 0 bases from V and 2 bases from J, with 11 bases between. The CDR3 runs 15 residues. CDR1 and CDR2 from the germline V gene are MNHNY and SVGAGI (reference sequence). The CDR3 region is CASSYSGESTYEQYF. The CDR3, as DNA: TGTGCCAGCAGTTACTCGGGAGAATCTACCTACGAGCAGTACTTC.

The chain has TRBV5-1 and TRBJ2-7; D is ambiguous. Germline V lookup: CDR1 SGHRS, CDR2 YFSETQ. The CDR3 extends over 15 amino acids. V gave up 0 bases and J gave up 2 bases, with 12 bases separating them. In DNA, the CDR3 is TGCGCCAGCAGCTTGGCCGTCCCCCCTCCCTACGAGCAGTACTTC. Translation: CASSLAVPPPYEQYF.

The chain uses TRBV5-6 and TRBJ1-1; 7 bases are shared with TRBD1. CDR3 length: 17 residues. The J segment lost 0 bases and the V segment lost 4 bases, leaving 12 bases of the junction unmatched. Germline CDR1 reads SGHDT; CDR2 reads YYEEEE. The CDR3 region has the DNA TGTGCCAGCAGCCCAGGGGGAAGGGTGCACATGAACACTGAAGCTTTCTTT. Its protein is CASSPGGRVHMNTEAFF. The full variable domain, its missing parts supplied by reference TRBV5-6 and TRBJ1-1, is DAGVTQSPTHLIKTRGQQVTLRCSPKSGHDTVSWYQQALGQGPQFIFQYYEEEERQRGNFPDRFSGHQFPNYSSELNVNALLLGDSALYLCASSPGGRVHMNTEAFFGQGTRLTVV.

The V and J genes are TRBV4-1 and TRBJ2-5, with TRBD1 as a possible D gene (7 bases). Germline V gives CDR1 MGHRA, CDR2 YSYEKL. The CDR3 is 15 amino acids. V gave up 4 bases and J gave up 4 bases, with 16 bases separating them. DNA for the CDR3: TGCGCCAGCAGCCCTCGGTTTCAGGGGGGAGAGACCCAGTACTTC. Protein sequence: CASSPRFQGGETQYF.

The chain joins TRBV10-3 to TRBJ1-2, with 7 bases identical to TRBD1. Germline V lookup: CDR1 ENHRY, CDR2 SYGVKD. V was clipped by 5 bases and J by 11 bases; unmatched bases: 8. This CDR3 comprises 12 residues. CDR3 DNA: TGTGCCATCAGTAAGGGGGCTATTTGGTACACCTTC. This translates into CAISKGAIWYTF.

This clone has only a few counts. The chain joins TRBV19 to TRBJ1-1; 7 nucleotides agree with TRBD1. The CDR3 sequence is 13 residues long. The J segment lost 11 bases and the V segment lost 6 bases, leaving 12 bases of the junction unmatched. Germline-derived CDR1 and CDR2 are LNHDA and SQIVND (reference sequence). The CDR3 reads CASRPTPGQKAFF. The CDR3 DNA sequence: TGTGCCAGTAGGCCGACGCCGGGACAGAAGGCTTTCTTT.

The chain combines TRBV5-1 with TRBJ1-1; 7 bases map to TRBD1. Germline assignment: CDR1 SGHRS and CDR2 YFSETQ. Trimming took 0 bases from V and 4 from J; bases not matched to a gene: 6. This CDR3 spans 15 amino acids. The CDR3 is CASSLGDRGGTEAFF. The CDR3 region has the DNA TGCGCCAGCAGCTTGGGGGACAGAGGGGGCACTGAAGCTTTCTTT.

The V and J genes are TRBV28 and TRBJ1-2; TRBD1 matches 7 bases. CDR3 length: 16 amino acids. Germline V CDR1 and CDR2: MDHEN, SYDVKM. Germline trimming cut 11 bases from V and 4 bases from J; bases unmatched to any gene: 19. The CDR3 is CAVLWETRQGLYGYTF. DNA for the CDR3: TGTGCCGTACTGTGGGAGACTCGACAGGGCCTCTATGGCTACACCTTC.

The DNA of the CDR3 is TGCAGCGTTGAAAGGGCAACTAGCGGGACTGGCAATGAGCAGTTCTTC. Translating gives CSVERATSGTGNEQFF. The rearrangement links TRBV29-1 to TRBJ2-1, with TRBD2 identical over 10 bases. V shed 2 bases and J 6 bases; nucleotides not matched to a gene: 10. The germline V gene encodes CDR1 SQVTM and CDR2 ANQGSEA. CDR3 size: 16 residues.

This clone was seen only once. J is TRBJ2-5 and V is TRBV13, with 8 bases lining up with TRBD1. The V gene end was trimmed by 5 bases and the J gene end by 2 bases; junction bases not matched to a gene: 4. This CDR3 has 14 residues. Germline CDR1 PRHDT, CDR2 FYEKMQ (reference sequence). The CDR3 sequence: CASSPRQGQETQYF. DNA of the CDR3: TGTGCCAGCAGCCCTAGACAGGGGCAAGAGACCCAGTACTTC.

The chain uses TRBV28 and TRBJ2-5; no firm D call. The V end was cut by 1 base, the J end by 0 bases, with 6 bases between. In germline, CDR1 is MDHEN, CDR2 SYDVKM. This CDR3 is built from 14 residues. Here the CDR3 DNA reads TGTGCCAGCAGTTTATACAGTGACCAAGAGACCCAGTACTTC. It codes for CASSLYSDQETQYF. Looking up the rest from reference TRBV28 and TRBJ2-5 gives the full variable domain: DVKVTQSSRYLVKRTGEKVFLECVQDMDHENMFWYRQDPGLGLRLIYFSYDVKMKEKGDIPEGYSVSREKKERFSLILESASTNQTSMYLCASSLYSDQETQYFGPGTRLLVL.

The chain employs TRBV7-9 and TRBJ1-2; D is possibly TRBD1 (5 bases). The germline V gene has CDR1 SEHNR and CDR2 FQNEAQ (reference sequence). This CDR3 is 17 amino acids long. V was clipped by 5 bases and J by 5 bases, with 24 bases between them. CDR3 residues: CASSPRAADRIKYGYTF. The CDR3 DNA is TGTGCCAGCAGCCCTCGGGCAGCAGACAGAATTAAATATGGCTACACCTTC. The full variable domain, with the rest looked up from reference TRBV7-9 and TRBJ1-2, is DTGVSQNPRHKITKRGQNVTFRCDPISEHNRLYWYRQTLGQGPEFLTYFQNEAQLEKSRLLSDRFSAERPKGSFSTLEIQRTEQGDSAMYLCASSPRAADRIKYGYTFGSGTRLTVV.

The chain links TRBV2 to TRBJ2-7; 8 bases are shared with TRBD1. The ends lost 6 bases at V and 4 bases at J; junction bases unmatched: 8. CDR3 length: 14 amino acids. Germline CDR1 is SNHLY and CDR2 is FYNNEI. The CDR3 bases are TGTGCCAGCAGGGCAGGGGGCTTGTCGTACGAGCAGTACTTC. It is translated as CASRAGGLSYEQYF.

This clone was detected once. This sequence joins TRBV29-1 and TRBJ2-5, with TRBD2 matching over 7 bases. The V and J ends lost 7 bases and 5 bases, in that order; junction bases with no gene match: 16. This CDR3 comprises 15 residues. Germline CDR1 is SQVTM and CDR2 is ANQGSEA. The CDR3 DNA reads as TGCAGCGCCGCCCCGGGGACGGGAGGAGGGGAGACCCAGTACTTC. This gives the protein CSAAPGTGGGETQYF.

The genes are TRBV9 and TRBJ2-2, with 8 bases that match TRBD1. CDR1 is SGDLS, CDR2 YYNGEE, per germline. The CDR3 runs 17 residues. V shed 0 bases, J shed 3 bases, and the junction held 7 bases outside the gene matches. CDR3 nucleotide sequence: TGTGCCAGCAGCGTAGTCGGGGCAGGGGGCCACACCGGGGAGCTGTTTTTT. Protein sequence: CASSVVGAGGHTGELFF.

This clone turned up a few times. The chain joins TRBV6-5 to TRBJ1-5, with D perhaps TRBD1 (6 bases). The germline V and J ends were trimmed by 0 bases and 3 bases, with 9 bases remaining between them. CDR1 is MNHEY, CDR2 SVGAGI, per germline. The CDR3 extends over 15 amino acids. The CDR3 loop is CASSYSWTVNQPQHF. The CDR3, as DNA: TGTGCCAGCAGTTACTCCTGGACAGTCAATCAGCCCCAGCATTTT.

The chain recombines TRBV6-1 with TRBJ2-7; D may be TRBD2 (6 bases). Trimming removed 6 bases from V and 2 bases from J, with 14 bases in between. The length of the CDR3 is 14 residues. Germline V gene sequence: CDR1 MNHNS, CDR2 SASEGT. In nucleotides, the CDR3 is TGTGCCAGCAGCATTAGCGGAGGGGCCTACGAGCAGTACTTC. It codes for CASSISGGAYEQYF.

The CDR3 DNA reads as TGTGCCAGCAGCTTGGCGCAGGGGATGAACACTGAAGCTTTCTTT. Translating gives CASSLAQGMNTEAFF. The chain couples TRBV5-4 to TRBJ1-1, with D possibly being TRBD1 (6 bases). Per germline, CDR1 SGHNT and CDR2 YYREEE (reference sequence). This CDR3 comprises 15 residues. V dropped 0 bases and J dropped 0 bases, with 9 bases sitting between them. Variable domain in full (rest from reference TRBV5-4 and TRBJ1-1): ETGVTQSPTHLIKTRGQQVTLRCSSQSGHNTVSWYQQALGQGPQFIFQYYREEENGRGNFPPRFSGLQFPNYSSELNVNALELDDSALYLCASSLAQGMNTEAFFGQGTRLTVV.

The rearrangement uses TRBV5-1 and TRBJ2-1; no definite D call. Germline V gene lookup returns CDR1 SGHRS and CDR2 YFSETQ. The CDR3 length is 13 residues. Trimming removed 0 bases from V and 2 bases from J, with 3 bases in between. CDR3 region: CASSLVTYNEQFF. DNA for the CDR3: TGCGCCAGCAGCTTGGTCACCTACAATGAGCAGTTCTTC. Full variable domain (remainder filled in from reference TRBV5-1 and TRBJ2-1): KAGVTQTPRYLIKTRGQQVTLSCSPISGHRSVSWYQQTPGQGLQFLFEYFSETQRNKGNFPGRFSGRQFSNSRSEMNVSTLELGDSALYLCASSLVTYNEQFFGPGTRLTVL.

The J gene is TRBJ2-5, the V gene TRBV5-1; 14 nucleotides agree with TRBD2. Germline V gene sequence: CDR1 SGHRS, CDR2 YFSETQ. This CDR3 has 17 residues. The junction had 9 bases not matched to a gene; V was cut back by 3 bases and J by 5 bases. The DNA for the CDR3 is TGCGCCAGCAGCTACTTGACTAGCGGGAGGGCCGACGAGACCCAGTACTTC. Protein product: CASSYLTSGRADETQYF.

V is TRBV19 and J is TRBJ2-2; TRBD2 is a possible D gene (6 bases). Between the trimmed V and J ends, which lost 8 bases and 1 base, there was a span of 14 bases. CDR1 LNHDA and CDR2 SQIVND come from the germline V gene (reference sequence). The CDR3 has 15 amino acids. This CDR3 is CASSRDGGNTGELFF. In DNA, the CDR3 is TGTGCCAGTTCACGAGACGGGGGGAACACCGGGGAGCTGTTTTTT.